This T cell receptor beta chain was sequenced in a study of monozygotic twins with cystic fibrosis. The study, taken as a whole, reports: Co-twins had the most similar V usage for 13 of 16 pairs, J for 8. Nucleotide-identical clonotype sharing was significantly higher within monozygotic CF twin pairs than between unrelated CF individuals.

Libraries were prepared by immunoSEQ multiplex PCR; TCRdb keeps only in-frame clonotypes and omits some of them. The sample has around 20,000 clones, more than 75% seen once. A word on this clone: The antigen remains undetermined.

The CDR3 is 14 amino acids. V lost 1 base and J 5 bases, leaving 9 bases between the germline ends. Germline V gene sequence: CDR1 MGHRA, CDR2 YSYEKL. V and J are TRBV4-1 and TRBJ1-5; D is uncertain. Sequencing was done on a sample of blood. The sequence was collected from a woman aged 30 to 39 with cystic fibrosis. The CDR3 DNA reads TGCGCCAGCAGCCAAGTTAAAAGGGATCAGCCCCAGCATTTT. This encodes CASSQVKRDQPQHF.